This paragraph covers one T cell receptor (beta chain) sequence. The data derive from a study of blood T cell repertoires in COVID-19. Study-wide context: The origin of the acute and convalescent COVID-19 samples was the United States, Italy and Spain.

Germline CDR1 SEHNR, CDR2 FQNEAQ (reference sequence). The V end was cut by 5 bases, the J end by 1 base, with 12 bases between. The CDR3 sequence is 15 residues long. Sequencing used immunoSEQ multiplex PCR; TCRdb keeps in-frame clones, though not all of them. This repertoire shows some 48,000 clones, roughly 84% found once; its top ten account for roughly 2.5%. The specimen sequenced was peripheral blood. The chain links TRBV7-9 to TRBJ2-1, with D perhaps TRBD1 (5 bases). This receptor was taken from a man aged 45 to 65 with acute or convalescent COVID-19. The DNA for the CDR3 is TGTGCCAGCAGCCTGGGGCCAGGGTCCTACAATGAGCAGTTCTTC. It is translated as CASSLGPGSYNEQFF. The full variable domain, its missing parts supplied by reference TRBV7-9 and TRBJ2-1, is DTGVSQNPRHKITKRGQNVTFRCDPISEHNRLYWYRQTLGQGPEFLTYFQNEAQLEKSRLLSDRFSAERPKGSFSTLEIQRTEQGDSAMYLCASSLGPGSYNEQFFGPGTRLTVL.